A few counts support the clone carrying this T cell receptor beta chain. No antigen is known for it. The source of the sample is a study of CD8+ T cells in alopecia areata. Study in general: The study gave treated patients oral tofacitinib at 5 to 10 mg twice daily. Patients took tofacitinib for 6 to 18 months, followed by 6 drug-free months. General study results and limits: An increase in clonality over normal scalp was evident in lesional scalp, especially alopecia totalis/universalis.

Treatment denoted: oral pan-JAK inhibitor, 5-10 mg twice daily. Punch biopsies of lesional scalp, plus peripheral blood, were taken from alopecia areata patients. Sequencing used cDNA as its template, made by extracting RNA and reverse transcribing it. TCRdb's table, derived via immunoSEQ multiplex PCR, lists solely in-frame clones and lacks some. The sample holds approximately 180,000 clones, approximately 53% seen once. Per germline, CDR1 SQVTM and CDR2 ANQGSEA. Trimming took 1 base from V and 0 from J, leaving 7 bases between them. This CDR3 comprises 14 residues. The source material was CD8+ T cells sorted from blood, sampled at week 24, from a patient treated with tofacitinib. The sequence came from a human donor with alopecia areata. The V gene is TRBV29-1, the J gene TRBJ2-1, with no clear D. CDR3 DNA: TGCAGCGTTGAAGGGTTGGGCTCCTACAATGAGCAGTTCTTC. Translated: CSVEGLGSYNEQFF.